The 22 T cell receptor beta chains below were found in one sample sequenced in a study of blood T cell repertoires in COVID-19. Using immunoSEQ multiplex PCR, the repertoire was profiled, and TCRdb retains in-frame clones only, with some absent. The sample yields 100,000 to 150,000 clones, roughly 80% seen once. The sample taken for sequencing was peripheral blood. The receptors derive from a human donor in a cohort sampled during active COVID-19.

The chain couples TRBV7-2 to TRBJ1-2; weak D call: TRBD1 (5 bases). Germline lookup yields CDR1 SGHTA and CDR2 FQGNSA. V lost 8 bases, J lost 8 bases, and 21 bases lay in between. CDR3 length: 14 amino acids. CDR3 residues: CASPISDGRQGYTF. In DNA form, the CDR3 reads TGTGCCAGCCCCATCTCGGACGGCAGACAGGGCTACACCTTC.

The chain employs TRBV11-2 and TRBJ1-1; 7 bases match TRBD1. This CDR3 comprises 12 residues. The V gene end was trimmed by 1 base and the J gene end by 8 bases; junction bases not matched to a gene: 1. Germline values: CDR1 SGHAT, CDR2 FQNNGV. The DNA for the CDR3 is TGTGCCAGCAGCTTAGGACAGGGAGAAGCTTTCTTT. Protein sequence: CASSLGQGEAFF.

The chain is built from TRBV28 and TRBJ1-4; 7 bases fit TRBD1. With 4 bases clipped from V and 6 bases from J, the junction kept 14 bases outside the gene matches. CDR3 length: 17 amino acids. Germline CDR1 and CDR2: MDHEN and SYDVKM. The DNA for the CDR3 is TGTGCCAGCAGTTCCCCCGGGACAGTAAATCGGGATGAAAAACTGTTTTTT. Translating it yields CASSSPGTVNRDEKLFF.

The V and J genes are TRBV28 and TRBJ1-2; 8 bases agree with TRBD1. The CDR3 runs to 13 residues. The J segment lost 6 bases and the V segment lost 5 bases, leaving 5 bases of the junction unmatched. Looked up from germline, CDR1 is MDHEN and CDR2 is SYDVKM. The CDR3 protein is CASSGRDRNGYTF. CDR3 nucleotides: TGTGCCAGCAGTGGAAGGGACAGGAATGGCTACACCTTC.

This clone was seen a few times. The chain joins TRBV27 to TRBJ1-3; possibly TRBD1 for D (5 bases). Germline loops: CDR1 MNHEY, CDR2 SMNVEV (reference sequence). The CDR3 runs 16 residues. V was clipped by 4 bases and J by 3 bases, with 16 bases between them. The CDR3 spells CASSSQGRRGGNTIYF. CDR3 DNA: TGTGCCAGCAGTTCTCAGGGCAGGAGGGGTGGAAACACCATATATTTT.

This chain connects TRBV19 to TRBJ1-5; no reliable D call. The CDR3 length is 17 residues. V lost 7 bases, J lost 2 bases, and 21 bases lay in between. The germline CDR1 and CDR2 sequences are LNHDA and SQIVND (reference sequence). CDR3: CASKDFRGLKGNQPQHF. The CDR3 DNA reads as TGTGCCAGTAAAGACTTTCGGGGTTTGAAAGGCAATCAGCCCCAGCATTTT.

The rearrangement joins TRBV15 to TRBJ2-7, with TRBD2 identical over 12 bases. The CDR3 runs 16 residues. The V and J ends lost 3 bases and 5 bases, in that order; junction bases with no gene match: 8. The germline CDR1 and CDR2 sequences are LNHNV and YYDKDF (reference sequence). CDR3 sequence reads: CATSSLRLAGEHEQYF. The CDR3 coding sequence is TGTGCCACCAGCAGCCTTAGACTAGCGGGAGAACACGAGCAGTACTTC.

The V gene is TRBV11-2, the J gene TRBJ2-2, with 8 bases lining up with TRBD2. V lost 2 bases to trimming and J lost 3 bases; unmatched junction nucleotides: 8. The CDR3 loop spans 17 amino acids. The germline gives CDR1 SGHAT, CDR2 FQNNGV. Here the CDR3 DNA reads TGTGCCAGCAGCTTACGATCGGGAGGGCCTCACACCGGGGAGCTGTTTTTT. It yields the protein CASSLRSGGPHTGELFF.

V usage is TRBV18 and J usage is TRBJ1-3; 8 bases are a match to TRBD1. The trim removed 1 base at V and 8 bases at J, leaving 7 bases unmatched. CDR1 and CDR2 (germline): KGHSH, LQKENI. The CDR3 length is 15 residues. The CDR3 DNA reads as TGTGCCAGCTCACCACGGACAGGGTGGGACGACACCATATATTTT. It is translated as CASSPRTGWDDTIYF.

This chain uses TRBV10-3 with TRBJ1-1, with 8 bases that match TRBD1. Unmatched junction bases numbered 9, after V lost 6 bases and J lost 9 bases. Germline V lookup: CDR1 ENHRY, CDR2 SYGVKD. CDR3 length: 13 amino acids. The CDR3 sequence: CAISVDRASKAFF. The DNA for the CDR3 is TGTGCCATCAGCGTGGACAGGGCCTCTAAAGCTTTCTTT.

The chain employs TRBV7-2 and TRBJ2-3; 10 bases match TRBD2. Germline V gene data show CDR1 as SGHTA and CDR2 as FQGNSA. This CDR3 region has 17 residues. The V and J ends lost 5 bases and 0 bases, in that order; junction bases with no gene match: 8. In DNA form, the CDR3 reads TGTGCCAGCAGCCCTCGACTAGCGGGTACTAGCACAGATACGCAGTATTTT. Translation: CASSPRLAGTSTDTQYF.

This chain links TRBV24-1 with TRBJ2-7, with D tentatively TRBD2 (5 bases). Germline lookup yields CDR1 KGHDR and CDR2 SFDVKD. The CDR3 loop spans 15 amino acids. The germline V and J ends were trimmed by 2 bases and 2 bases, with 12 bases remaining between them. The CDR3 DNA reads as TGTGCCACCAGTGATTCGATAGCGTCAACCTACGAGCAGTACTTC. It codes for CATSDSIASTYEQYF.

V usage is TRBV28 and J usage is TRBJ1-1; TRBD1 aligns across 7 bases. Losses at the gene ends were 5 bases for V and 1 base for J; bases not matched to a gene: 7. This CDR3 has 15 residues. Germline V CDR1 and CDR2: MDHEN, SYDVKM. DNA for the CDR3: TGTGCCAGCAGTGGCCGACAGGGCAGGAACACTGAAGCTTTCTTT. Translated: CASSGRQGRNTEAFF.

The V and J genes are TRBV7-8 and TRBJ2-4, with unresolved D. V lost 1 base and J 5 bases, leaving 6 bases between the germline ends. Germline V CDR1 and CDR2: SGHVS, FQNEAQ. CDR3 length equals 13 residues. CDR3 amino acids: CASSLGHQNIQYF. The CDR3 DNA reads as TGTGCCAGCAGCTTAGGGCACCAAAACATTCAGTACTTC.

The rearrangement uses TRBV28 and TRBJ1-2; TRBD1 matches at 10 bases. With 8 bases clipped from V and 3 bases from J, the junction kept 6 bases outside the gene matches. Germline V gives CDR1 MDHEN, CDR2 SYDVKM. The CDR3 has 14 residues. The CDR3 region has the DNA TGTGCCAGCGGAACCGGGACAGGGGACTATGGCTACACCTTC. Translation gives CASGTGTGDYGYTF.

The CDR3 sequence: CASSARTGVPYNEQFF. Here the CDR3 DNA reads TGTGCCAGCAGCGCCAGGACAGGGGTCCCCTACAATGAGCAGTTCTTC. V usage is TRBV7-2 and J usage is TRBJ2-1; 9 bases fit TRBD1. The CDR3 contains 16 residues. V gave up 5 bases and J gave up 2 bases; unmatched junction bases: 7. Germline loops: CDR1 SGHTA, CDR2 FQGNSA.

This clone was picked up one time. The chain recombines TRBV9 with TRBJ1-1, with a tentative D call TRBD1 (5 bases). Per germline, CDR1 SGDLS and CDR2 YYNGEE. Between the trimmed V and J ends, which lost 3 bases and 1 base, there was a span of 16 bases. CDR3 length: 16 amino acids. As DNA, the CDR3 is TGTGCCAGCAGCGCACGTTCCAGGGCGGCGAACACTGAAGCTTTCTTT. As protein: CASSARSRAANTEAFF.

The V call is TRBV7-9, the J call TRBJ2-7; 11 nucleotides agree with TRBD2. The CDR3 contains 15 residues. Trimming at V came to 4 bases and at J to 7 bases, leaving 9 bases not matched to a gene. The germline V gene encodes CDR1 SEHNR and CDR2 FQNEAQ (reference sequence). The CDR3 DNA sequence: TGTGCCAGCAGCTCCAGGACTAGCGGGCCTCGAGAGCAGTACTTC. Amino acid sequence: CASSSRTSGPREQYF.

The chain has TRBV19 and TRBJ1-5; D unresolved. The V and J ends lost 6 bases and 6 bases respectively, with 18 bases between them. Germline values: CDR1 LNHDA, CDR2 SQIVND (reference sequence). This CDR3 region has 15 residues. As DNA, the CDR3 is TGTGCCAGTAGCCACCCCCCGGGAAGCGGTCAGCCCCAGCATTTT. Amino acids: CASSHPPGSGQPQHF.

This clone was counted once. CDR3 nucleotide sequence: TGTGCCAGCAGCCCGGGACAGGAAAACACCGGGGAGCTGTTTTTT. Translation: CASSPGQENTGELFF. This chain links TRBV5-4 with TRBJ2-2; 8 bases map to TRBD1. Germline values: CDR1 SGHNT, CDR2 YYREEE (reference sequence). The CDR3 has 15 residues. The V gene end was trimmed by 4 bases and the J gene end by 2 bases; junction bases not matched to a gene: 4.

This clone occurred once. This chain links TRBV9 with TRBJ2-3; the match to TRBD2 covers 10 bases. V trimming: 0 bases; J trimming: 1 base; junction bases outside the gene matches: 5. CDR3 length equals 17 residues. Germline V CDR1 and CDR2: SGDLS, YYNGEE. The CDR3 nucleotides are TGTGCCAGCAGCGTAGGGAGCGGGAGGGCCGGCACAGATACGCAGTATTTT. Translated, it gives CASSVGSGRAGTDTQYF.

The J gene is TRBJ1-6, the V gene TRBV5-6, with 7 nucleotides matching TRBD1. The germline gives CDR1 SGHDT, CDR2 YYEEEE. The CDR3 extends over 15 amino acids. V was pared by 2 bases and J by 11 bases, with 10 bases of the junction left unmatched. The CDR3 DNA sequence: TGTGCCAGCAGCTTCTCCGGGACAGCCATCCCACCCCTCCACTTT. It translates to CASSFSGTAIPPLHF. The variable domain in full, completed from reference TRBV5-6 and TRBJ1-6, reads DAGVTQSPTHLIKTRGQQVTLRCSPKSGHDTVSWYQQALGQGPQFIFQYYEEEERQRGNFPDRFSGHQFPNYSSELNVNALLLGDSALYLCASSFSGTAIPPLHFGNGTRLTVT.